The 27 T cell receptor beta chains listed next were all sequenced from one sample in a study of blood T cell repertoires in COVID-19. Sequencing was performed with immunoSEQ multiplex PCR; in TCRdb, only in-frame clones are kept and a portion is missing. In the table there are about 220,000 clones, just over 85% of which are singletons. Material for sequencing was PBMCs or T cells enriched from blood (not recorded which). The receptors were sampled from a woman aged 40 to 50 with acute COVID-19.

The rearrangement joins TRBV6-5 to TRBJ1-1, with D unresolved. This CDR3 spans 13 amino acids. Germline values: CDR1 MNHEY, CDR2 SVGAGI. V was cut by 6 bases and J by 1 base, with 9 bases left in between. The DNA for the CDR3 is TGTGCCAGCAGCTACCTATCGAACACTGAAGCTTTCTTT. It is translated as CASSYLSNTEAFF.

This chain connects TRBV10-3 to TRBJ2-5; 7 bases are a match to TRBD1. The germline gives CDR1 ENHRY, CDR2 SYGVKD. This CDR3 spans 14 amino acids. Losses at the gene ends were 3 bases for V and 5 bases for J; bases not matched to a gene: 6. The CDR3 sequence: CAISDRGSGETQYF. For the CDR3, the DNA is TGTGCCATCAGTGACAGGGGGTCGGGGGAGACCCAGTACTTC.

CDR3 sequence (DNA): TGTGCCATCAGTGATCCGGCTAGCGGCAGCACAGATACGCAGTATTTT. Its protein is CAISDPASGSTDTQYF. The chain has TRBV10-3 and TRBJ2-3, with 7 bases that match TRBD2. The CDR3 runs to 16 residues. The germline V gene has CDR1 ENHRY and CDR2 SYGVKD. Unmatched junction bases numbered 6, after V lost 3 bases and J lost 0 bases.

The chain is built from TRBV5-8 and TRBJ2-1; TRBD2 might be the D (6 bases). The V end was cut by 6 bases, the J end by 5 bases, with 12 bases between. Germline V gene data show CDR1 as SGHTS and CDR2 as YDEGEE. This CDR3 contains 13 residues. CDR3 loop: CASTRGTDNEQFF. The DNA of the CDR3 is TGTGCCAGCACTCGGGGGACGGACAATGAGCAGTTCTTC.

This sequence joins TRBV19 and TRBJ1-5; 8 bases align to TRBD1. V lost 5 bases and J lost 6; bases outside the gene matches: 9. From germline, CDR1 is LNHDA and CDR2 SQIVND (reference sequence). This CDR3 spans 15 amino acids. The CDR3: CASSVGTGRGQPQHF. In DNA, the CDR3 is TGTGCCAGTAGTGTCGGGACAGGAAGAGGTCAGCCCCAGCATTTT. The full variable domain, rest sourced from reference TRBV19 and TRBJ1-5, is DGGITQSPKYLFRKEGQNVTLSCEQNLNHDAMYWYRQDPGQGLRLIYYSQIVNDFQKGDIAEGYSVSREKKESFPLTVTSAQKNPTAFYLCASSVGTGRGQPQHFGDGTRLSIL.

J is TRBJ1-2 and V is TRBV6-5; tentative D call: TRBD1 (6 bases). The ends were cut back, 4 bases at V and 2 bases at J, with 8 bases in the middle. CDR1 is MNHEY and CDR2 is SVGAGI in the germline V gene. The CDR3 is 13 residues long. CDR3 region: CASSSDRNYGYTF. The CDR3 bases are TGTGCCAGCAGTTCCGACAGGAACTATGGCTACACCTTC.

In DNA form, the CDR3 reads TGTGCCAGCAGCAAAACTAGCGGGGGGTACCAAGAGACCCAGTACTTC. It translates to CASSKTSGGYQETQYF. The chain links TRBV7-2 to TRBJ2-5, with TRBD2 identical over 12 bases. The CDR3 consists of 16 residues. J was trimmed by 0 bases and V by 5 bases; bases with no gene match: 4. Germline CDR1 is SGHTA and CDR2 is FQGNSA.

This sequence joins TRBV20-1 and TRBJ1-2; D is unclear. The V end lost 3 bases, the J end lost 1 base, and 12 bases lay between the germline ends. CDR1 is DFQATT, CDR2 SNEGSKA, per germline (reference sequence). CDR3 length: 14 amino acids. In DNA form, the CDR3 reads TGCAGTGCTAGTAGCACGGTTTTTAACTATGGCTACACCTTC. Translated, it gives CSASSTVFNYGYTF.

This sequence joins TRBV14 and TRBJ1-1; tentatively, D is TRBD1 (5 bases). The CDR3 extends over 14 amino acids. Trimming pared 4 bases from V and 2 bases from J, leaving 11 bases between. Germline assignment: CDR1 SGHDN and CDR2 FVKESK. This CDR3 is CASSPRQFNTEAFF. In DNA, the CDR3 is TGTGCCAGCAGCCCGAGACAGTTTAACACTGAAGCTTTCTTT.

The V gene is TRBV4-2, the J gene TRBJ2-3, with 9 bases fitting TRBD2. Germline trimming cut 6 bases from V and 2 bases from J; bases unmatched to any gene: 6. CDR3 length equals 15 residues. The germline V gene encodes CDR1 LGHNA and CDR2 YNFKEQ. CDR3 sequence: CASSLTSGLTDTQYF. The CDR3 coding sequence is TGTGCCAGCAGTCTGACTAGCGGACTCACAGATACGCAGTATTTT.

The CDR3 reads CASSILGHSNTEAFF. As DNA, the CDR3 is TGTGCCAGTAGTATTCTCGGACACTCGAACACTGAAGCTTTCTTT. The chain joins TRBV19 to TRBJ1-1; tentative D call: TRBD1 (5 bases). Germline lookup yields CDR1 LNHDA and CDR2 SQIVND (reference sequence). This CDR3 is 15 amino acids long. The V gene lost 3 bases and the J gene lost 1 base, with 12 bases spanning the gap.

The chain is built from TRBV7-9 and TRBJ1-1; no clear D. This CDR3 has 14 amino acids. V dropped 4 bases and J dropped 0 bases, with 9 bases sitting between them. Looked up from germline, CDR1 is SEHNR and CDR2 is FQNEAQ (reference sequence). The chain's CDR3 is CASSSGGMNTEAFF. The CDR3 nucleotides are TGTGCCAGCAGCTCCGGAGGGATGAACACTGAAGCTTTCTTT.

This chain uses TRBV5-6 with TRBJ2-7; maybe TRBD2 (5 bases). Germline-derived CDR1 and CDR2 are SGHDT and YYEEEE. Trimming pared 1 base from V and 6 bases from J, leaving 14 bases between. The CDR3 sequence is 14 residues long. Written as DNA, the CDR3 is TGTGCCAGCAGCTTGTCCGCTGGGAGTCGCGAGCAGTACGTC. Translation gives CASSLSAGSREQYV.

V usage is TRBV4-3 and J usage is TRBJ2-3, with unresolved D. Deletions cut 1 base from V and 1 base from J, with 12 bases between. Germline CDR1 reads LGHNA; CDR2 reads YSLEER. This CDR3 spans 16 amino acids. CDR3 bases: TGCGCCAGCAGCCAAGTTGTTACCCTAGGCACAGATACGCAGTATTTT. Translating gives CASSQVVTLGTDTQYF.

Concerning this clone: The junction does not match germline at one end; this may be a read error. The DNA of the CDR3 is TGTGCCAGTAGTGGGGGCGGGGACAGGAAACATTTT. This gives the protein CASSGGGDRKHF. The chain has TRBV19 and TRBJ2-3; 8 bases agree with TRBD1. The germline gives CDR1 LNHDA, CDR2 SQIVND (reference sequence). This CDR3 comprises 12 residues.

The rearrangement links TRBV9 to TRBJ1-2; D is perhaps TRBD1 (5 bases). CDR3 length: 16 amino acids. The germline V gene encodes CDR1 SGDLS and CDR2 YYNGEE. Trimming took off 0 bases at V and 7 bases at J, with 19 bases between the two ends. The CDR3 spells CASSVESHGGVAGYTF. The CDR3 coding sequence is TGTGCCAGCAGCGTAGAATCCCACGGGGGGGTGGCTGGCTACACCTTC.

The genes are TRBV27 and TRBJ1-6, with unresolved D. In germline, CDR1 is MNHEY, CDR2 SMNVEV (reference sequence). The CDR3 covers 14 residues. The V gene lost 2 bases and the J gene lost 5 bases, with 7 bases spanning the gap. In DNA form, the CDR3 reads TGTGCCAGCAGTTTAGGCGGGAATAATTCACCCCTCCACTTT. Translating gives CASSLGGNNSPLHF.

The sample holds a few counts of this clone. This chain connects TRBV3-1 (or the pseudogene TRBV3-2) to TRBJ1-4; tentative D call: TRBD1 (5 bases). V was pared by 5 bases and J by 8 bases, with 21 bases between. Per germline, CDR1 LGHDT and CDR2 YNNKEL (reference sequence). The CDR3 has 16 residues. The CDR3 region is CASSSQRGGMGEKLFF. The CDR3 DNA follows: TGTGCCAGCAGCTCCCAACGGGGGGGGATGGGCGAAAAACTGTTTTTT.

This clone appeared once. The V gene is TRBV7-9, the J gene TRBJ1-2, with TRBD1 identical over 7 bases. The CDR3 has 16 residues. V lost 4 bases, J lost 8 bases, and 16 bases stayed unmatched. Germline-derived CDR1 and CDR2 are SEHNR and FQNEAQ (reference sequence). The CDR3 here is CASSSYGQVELLGYTF. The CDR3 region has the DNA TGTGCCAGCAGCTCATACGGACAGGTGGAATTATTAGGCTACACCTTC.

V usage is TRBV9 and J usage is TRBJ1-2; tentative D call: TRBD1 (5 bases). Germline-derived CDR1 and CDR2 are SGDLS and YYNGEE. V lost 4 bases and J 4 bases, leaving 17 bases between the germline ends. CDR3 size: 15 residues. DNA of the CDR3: TGTGCCAGCAGCCCGTCAGGGCCGGCTGGCTATGGCTACACCTTC. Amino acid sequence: CASSPSGPAGYGYTF.

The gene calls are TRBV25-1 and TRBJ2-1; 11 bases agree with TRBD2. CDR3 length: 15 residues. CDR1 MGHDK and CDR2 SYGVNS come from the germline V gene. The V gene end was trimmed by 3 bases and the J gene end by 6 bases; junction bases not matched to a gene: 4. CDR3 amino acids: CASSDSTSGVNEQFF. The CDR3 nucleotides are TGTGCCAGCAGTGACTCGACTAGCGGGGTCAATGAGCAGTTCTTC.

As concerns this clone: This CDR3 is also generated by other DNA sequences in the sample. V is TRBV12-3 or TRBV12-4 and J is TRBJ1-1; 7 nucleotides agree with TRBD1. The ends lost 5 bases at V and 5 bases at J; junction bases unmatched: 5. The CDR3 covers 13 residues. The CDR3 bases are TGTGCCAGCAGTCCGACAGGGCGGACTGAAGCTTTCTTT. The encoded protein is CASSPTGRTEAFF.

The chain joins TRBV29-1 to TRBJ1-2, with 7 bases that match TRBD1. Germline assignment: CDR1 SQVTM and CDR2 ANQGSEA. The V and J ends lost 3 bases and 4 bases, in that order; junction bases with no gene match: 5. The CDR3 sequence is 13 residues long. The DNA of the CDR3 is TGCAGCGTTGAGGTGACAGGGACCTATGGCTACACCTTC. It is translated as CSVEVTGTYGYTF.

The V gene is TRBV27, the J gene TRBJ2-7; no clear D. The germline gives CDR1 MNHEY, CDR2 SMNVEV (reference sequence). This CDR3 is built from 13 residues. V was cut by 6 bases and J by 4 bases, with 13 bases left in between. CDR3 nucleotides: TGTGCCAGCAGCGCCTCCCCCGGTTACGAGCAGTACGTC. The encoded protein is CASSASPGYEQYV.

The CDR3 sequence: CASSGQGFFGNTIYF. The CDR3 coding sequence is TGTGCCAGCAGCGGCCAGGGTTTCTTCGGAAACACCATATATTTT. The rearrangement joins TRBV7-9 to TRBJ1-3; a weak D match, TRBD1 (5 bases). This CDR3 region has 15 residues. Germline CDR1 SEHNR, CDR2 FQNEAQ (reference sequence). Trimming pared 5 bases from V and 4 bases from J, leaving 15 bases between.

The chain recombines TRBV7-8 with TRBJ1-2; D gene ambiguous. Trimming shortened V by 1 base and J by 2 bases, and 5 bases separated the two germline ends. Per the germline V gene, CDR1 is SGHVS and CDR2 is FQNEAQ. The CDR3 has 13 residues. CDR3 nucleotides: TGTGCCAGCAGCTTAGACAAGAACTATGGCTACACCTTC. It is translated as CASSLDKNYGYTF.

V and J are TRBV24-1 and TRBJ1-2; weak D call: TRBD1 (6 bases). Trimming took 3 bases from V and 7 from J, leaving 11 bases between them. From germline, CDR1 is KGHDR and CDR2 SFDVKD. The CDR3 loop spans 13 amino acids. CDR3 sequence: CATSDPGALGYTF. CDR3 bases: TGTGCCACCAGTGATCCAGGGGCGCTTGGCTACACCTTC.